Listed here are 13 T cell receptor beta chains from one sample, sequenced in a study of CD8 T cells in ankylosing spondylitis. The study, taken as a whole, reports: Characteristic, it appeared, of ankylosing spondylitis blood was a TCR beta motif of eight highly homologous variants.

Antigens of these TCRs are unknown. TCRdb ran MiXCR on the 5' RACE reads and lists one entry per CDR3 protein. In the table there are 400,000 to 450,000 distinct CDR3 sequences, over 15% of which are singletons. What was sequenced was blood, either unsorted or a sorted T cell fraction (not recorded which). Receptors were obtained from a male donor with ankylosing spondylitis.

The V and J genes are TRBV30 and TRBJ2-2, with a possible D match to TRBD2 (6 bases). The CDR3 extends over 14 amino acids. Trimming cost V 0 bases and J 5 bases, with 10 bases left between them. Germline assignment: CDR1 GTSNPN and CDR2 SVGIG (reference sequence). This chain's CDR3 is CAWSVNAGTGELFF. The DNA of the CDR3 is TGTGCCTGGAGTGTAAACGCGGGGACCGGGGAGCTGTTTTTT. Variable domain in full (rest from reference TRBV30 and TRBJ2-2): SQTIHQWPATLVQPVGSPLSLECTVEGTSNPNLYWYRQAAGRGLQLLFYSVGIGQISSEVPQNLSASRPQDRQFILSSKKLLLSDSGFYLCAWSVNAGTGELFFGEGSRLTVL.

This clonotype has only a few counts. V usage is TRBV12-3 or TRBV12-4 and J usage is TRBJ1-4; D is unclear. The CDR3 length is 15 residues. Trimming shortened V by 6 bases and J by 5 bases, and 16 bases separated the two germline ends. For the CDR3, the DNA is TGTGCCAGCAGCCCCCCTGGAGGGAGGAATGAAAAACTGTTTTTT. This translates into CASSPPGGRNEKLFF.

The genes are TRBV6-5 and TRBJ1-1, with D unclear. The CDR3 loop spans 13 amino acids. Germline CDR1 reads MNHEY; CDR2 reads SVGAGI. Trimming took off 1 base at V and 1 base at J, with 4 bases between the two ends. The CDR3 bases are TGTGCCAGCAGTTACTGGGGGAACACTGAAGCTTTCTTT. This gives the protein CASSYWGNTEAFF.

The chain combines TRBV7-2 with TRBJ1-1, with 8 bases aligning to TRBD1. J lost 8 bases, V lost 5 bases, and 10 bases had no gene match. Germline V gene sequence: CDR1 SGHTA, CDR2 FQGNSA. CDR3 size: 14 residues. CDR3 sequence: CASSPRWTGREAFF. The CDR3 DNA follows: TGTGCCAGCAGCCCCCGTTGGACAGGGCGAGAAGCTTTCTTT.

The rearrangement links TRBV12-2 to TRBJ1-1; the table assigns TRBD1, which was not confirmed against the DNA. TRBV12-2 is tagged as a pseudogene. The CDR3 has 16 amino acids. The CDR3 DNA is TGTGCAAGTCGCTTAGTGCCCGGGACAGGGGACACTGAAGCTTTCTTT. Translating gives CASRLVPGTGDTEAFF.

This chain joins TRBV20-1 and TRBJ1-4; tentative D call: TRBD1 (5 bases). Per germline, CDR1 DFQATT and CDR2 SNEGSKA (reference sequence). CDR3 length: 14 residues. Trimming cost V 5 bases and J 1 base, with 11 bases left between them. CDR3 nucleotides: TGCAGTGCTTGGGCGACAGTAACTAATGAAAAACTGTTTTTT. This sequence encodes CSAWATVTNEKLFF.

The rearrangement joins TRBV6-2 or TRBV6-3 to TRBJ2-1; 13 bases match TRBD2. This CDR3 is built from 17 residues. V shed 10 bases, J shed 0 bases, and the junction held 9 bases outside the gene matches. Per germline, CDR1 MNHEY and CDR2 SVGEGT. DNA for the CDR3: TGTGCCACCCTGGGACTAGCGGGGACTGCCTCCTACAATGAGCAGTTCTTC. Its protein is CATLGLAGTASYNEQFF.

The chain carries TRBV5-1 and TRBJ2-7, with 9 bases that match TRBD1. Looked up from germline, CDR1 is SGHRS and CDR2 is YFSETQ. The junction had 6 bases not matched to a gene; V was cut back by 5 bases and J by 3 bases. The CDR3 is 14 residues long. CDR3 nucleotides: TGCGCCAGCAGGCCCGGGACAGGGTTCTACGAGCAGTACTTC. This translates into CASRPGTGFYEQYF.

This clonotype has more than one count but fewer than ten. This chain links TRBV6-5 with TRBJ1-1; D ambiguous. The CDR3 length is 15 residues. Germline V gene sequence: CDR1 MNHEY, CDR2 SVGAGI. V was trimmed by 0 bases and J by 1 base, leaving 9 bases between them. The CDR3 here is CASSYSRTANTEAFF. The DNA for the CDR3 is TGTGCCAGCAGTTACTCCCGGACTGCGAACACTGAAGCTTTCTTT.

The rearrangement joins TRBV20-1 to TRBJ2-3; the match to TRBD2 covers 7 bases. The germline gives CDR1 DFQATT, CDR2 SNEGSKA (reference sequence). This CDR3 has 14 amino acids. Trimming at V came to 4 bases and at J to 2 bases, leaving 6 bases not matched to a gene. The CDR3 sequence: CSAKAGYTTDTQYF. The DNA for the CDR3 is TGCAGTGCTAAAGCGGGGTATACCACAGATACGCAGTATTTT.

A few counts support this clonotype. The chain combines TRBV5-1 with TRBJ2-1; no clear D gene. Trimming cost V 4 bases and J 4 bases, with 15 bases left between them. CDR1 and CDR2 (germline): SGHRS, YFSETQ. This CDR3 has 15 residues. CDR3 in amino acids: CASSAAALSYNEQFF. CDR3 nucleotides: TGCGCCAGCAGCGCGGCGGCACTATCGTACAATGAGCAGTTCTTC.

V gene TRBV12-3 or TRBV12-4 combines with J gene TRBJ2-3, with 9 positions matching TRBD1. J lost 5 bases, V lost 2 bases, and 8 bases had no gene match. The CDR3 contains 16 residues. CDR3 coding DNA: TGTGCCAGCAGTTTATCGCGGGACAGGGCAATAGATACGCAGTATTTT. This sequence encodes CASSLSRDRAIDTQYF.

The chain has TRBV7-3 and TRBJ2-3, with a possible D match to TRBD1 (6 bases). Germline V lookup: CDR1 SGHTA, CDR2 FQGTGA. The length of the CDR3 is 14 residues. V lost 3 bases and J 3 bases, leaving 10 bases between the germline ends. CDR3 sequence reads: CASSFQGWTDTQYF. The DNA for the CDR3 is TGTGCCAGCAGCTTCCAGGGGTGGACAGATACGCAGTATTTT.